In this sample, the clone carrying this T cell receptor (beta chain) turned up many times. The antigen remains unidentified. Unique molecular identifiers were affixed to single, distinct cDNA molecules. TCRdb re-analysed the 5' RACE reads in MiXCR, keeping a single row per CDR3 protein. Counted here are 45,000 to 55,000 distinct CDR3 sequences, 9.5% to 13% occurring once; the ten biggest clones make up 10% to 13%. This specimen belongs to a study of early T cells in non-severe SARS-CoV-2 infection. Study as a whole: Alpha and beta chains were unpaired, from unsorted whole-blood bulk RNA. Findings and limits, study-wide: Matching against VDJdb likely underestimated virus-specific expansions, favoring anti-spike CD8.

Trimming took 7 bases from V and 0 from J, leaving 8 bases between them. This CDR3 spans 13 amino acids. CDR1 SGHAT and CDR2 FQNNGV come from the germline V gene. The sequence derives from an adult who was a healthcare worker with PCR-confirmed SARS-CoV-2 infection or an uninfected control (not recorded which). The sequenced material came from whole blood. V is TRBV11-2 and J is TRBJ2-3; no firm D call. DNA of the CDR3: TGTGCCAGCACCTTCCAAAGCACAGATACGCAGTATTTT. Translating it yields CASTFQSTDTQYF.